This T cell receptor (beta chain) originates from a study of PD-1 blockade in classical Hodgkin lymphoma. Remarks on this clone: What it recognizes is unknown.

After autologous stem cell transplantation all patients relapsed, and prior brentuximab vedotin exposure differed between cohorts. Sequencing used immunoSEQ multiplex PCR; TCRdb keeps in-frame clones, though not all of them. The sample holds about 75,000 clones, about 93% seen once. The CDR3 sequence is 16 residues long. The V segment lost 2 bases and the J segment 5 bases; nucleotides outside the gene matches: 9. Germline CDR1 reads MNHNY; CDR2 reads SVGAGI (reference sequence). Study-wide points: Baseline diversity in complete responders resembled that of newly diagnosed patients. With respect to the repertoire differences, their causes, possibly disease activity or prior therapy, remain undefined.

Material: peripheral blood mononuclear cells (PBMCs), obtained at baseline. This sequence was found in a human donor with classical Hodgkin lymphoma. The chain links TRBV6-6 to TRBJ2-3; 8 nucleotides line up with TRBD2. The CDR3 coding sequence is TGTGCCAGCAGTTACGCCTCCTCCGGGGGGGGAGATACGCAGTATTTT. Amino acids: CASSYASSGGGDTQYF.